The table lists the clone carrying this T cell receptor beta chain with a count of one. Sequencing was performed with immunoSEQ multiplex PCR; in TCRdb, only in-frame clones are kept and a portion is missing. The table includes fewer than 120,000 clones, roughly 92% detected once. The data were taken from a study of T cell responses to AZD1222 COVID-19 vaccine. CDR3 length: 14 residues. Trimming cost V 6 bases and J 5 bases, with 19 bases left between them. Germline lookup yields CDR1 SQVTM and CDR2 ANQGSEA. The sequencing here drew on peripheral blood, taken 28 days after the second AZD1222 dose. The rearrangement links TRBV29-1 to TRBJ2-5; the D gene could be TRBD1 or TRBD2 (5 bases each). The receptor comes from an adult who received the AZD1222 COVID-19 vaccine. The CDR3 coding sequence is TGCAGCGTCGTCGAGGGACCCTCCTGGGAGACCCAGTACTTC. This codes for CSVVEGPSWETQYF.